This is a list of T cell receptor beta chains from one sample in a study of PD-1 blockade in classical Hodgkin lymphoma. Here immunoSEQ multiplex PCR was the method, and the copy in TCRdb shows in-frame clones only, minus some. The table shows more than 40,000 clones, with 55% to 70% occurring only once. Sequences were derived from peripheral blood mononuclear cells (PBMCs), sampled before the fourth cycle of nivolumab. These receptors all stem from a human donor with classical Hodgkin lymphoma. Each CDR3 is given without its conserved first and last residue. The listing skips clone size in some rows; elsewhere it reads once, few, many or a size class.

v_call: TRBV6-5
clone_size: -
j_call: TRBJ2-7
cdr3_aa: ASSSSSGLAGYEQY

v_call: TRBV6-5
clone_size: -
j_call: TRBJ1-1
cdr3_aa: ASSRTVGNTEAF

v_call: TRBV4-2
clone_size: -
j_call: TRBJ1-2
cdr3_aa: ASSQPDRNGYT

v_call: TRBV4-3
clone_size: once
j_call: TRBJ2-7
cdr3_aa: ASSLDRAVGEQY

v_call: TRBV11-2
clone_size: -
j_call: TRBJ2-3
cdr3_aa: ASSSLAGGEADTQY

v_call: TRBV5-6
clone_size: -
j_call: TRBJ1-3
cdr3_aa: ASSLGGSGNTIY

v_call: TRBV19
clone_size: -
j_call: TRBJ1-5
cdr3_aa: ASSAKTNRVVQPQH

v_call: TRBV9
clone_size: few
j_call: TRBJ1-1
cdr3_aa: ASSVAAGGWDTEAF

v_call: TRBV19
clone_size: -
j_call: TRBJ2-1
cdr3_aa: ASSSRGANNEQF

v_call: TRBV5-1
clone_size: -
j_call: TRBJ2-4
cdr3_aa: ASSLTNGEIAKNIQY

v_call: TRBV10-3
clone_size: -
j_call: TRBJ1-2
cdr3_aa: AISRLTGGLGYT

v_call: TRBV5-4
clone_size: -
j_call: TRBJ2-1
cdr3_aa: ASSLGLAGPYNEQF

v_call: TRBV6-1
clone_size: -
j_call: TRBJ2-1
cdr3_aa: ASSDLYSGGPTEQF

v_call: TRBV19
clone_size: -
j_call: TRBJ2-5
cdr3_aa: ASSTSGGGGETQY

v_call: TRBV10-2
clone_size: -
j_call: TRBJ2-2
cdr3_aa: ASSESFRGRGGELF

v_call: TRBV15
clone_size: -
j_call: TRBJ1-2
cdr3_aa: ATSGGSGGYT

v_call: TRBV6-5
clone_size: once
j_call: TRBJ1-2
cdr3_aa: ASIQGANYGYT

v_call: TRBV6-5
clone_size: -
j_call: TRBJ2-5
cdr3_aa: ASSYSGPSAETQY

v_call: TRBV28
clone_size: -
j_call: TRBJ1-2
cdr3_aa: ASSPPNQGSDGYT

v_call: TRBV7-9
clone_size: -
j_call: TRBJ2-3
cdr3_aa: ASSLNPGDTDTQY

v_call: TRBV28
clone_size: -
j_call: TRBJ1-2
cdr3_aa: ASSLGDGYT

v_call: TRBV6-6
clone_size: few
j_call: TRBJ2-5
cdr3_aa: ASSSVAGGMETQY

v_call: TRBV14
clone_size: -
j_call: TRBJ2-7
cdr3_aa: ASSVDTTYEQY

v_call: TRBV7-6
clone_size: -
j_call: TRBJ2-3
cdr3_aa: ASSLVGAGLAVDTQY

v_call: TRBV6-5
clone_size: once
j_call: TRBJ1-1
cdr3_aa: ASTVPGGQEAF

v_call: TRBV9
clone_size: few
j_call: TRBJ2-6
cdr3_aa: ASSESGANVLT

v_call: TRBV7-8
clone_size: few
j_call: TRBJ1-4
cdr3_aa: ASSLIGRGEKLF

v_call: TRBV9
clone_size: once
j_call: TRBJ2-1
cdr3_aa: ASSPIGTGGYNEQF

v_call: TRBV11-3
clone_size: -
j_call: TRBJ2-1
cdr3_aa: ASSSAKDMSQGWGEQF

v_call: TRBV10-3
clone_size: -
j_call: TRBJ1-5
cdr3_aa: AIRGREGQPQH

v_call: TRBV27
clone_size: -
j_call: TRBJ1-5
cdr3_aa: ASRPRGGPSNQPQH

v_call: TRBV15
clone_size: -
j_call: TRBJ1-2
cdr3_aa: ATSRGGESGKVVSYT

v_call: TRBV7-9
clone_size: medium-sized
j_call: TRBJ1-5
cdr3_aa: ASSLEGYQPQH

v_call: TRBV6-5
clone_size: -
j_call: TRBJ1-4
cdr3_aa: ASSLGTGGEKLF

v_call: TRBV30
clone_size: -
j_call: TRBJ2-4
cdr3_aa: AWSELRIAKNIQY

v_call: TRBV10-3
clone_size: few
j_call: TRBJ2-2
cdr3_aa: AISESTGANTGELF

v_call: TRBV11-2
clone_size: -
j_call: TRBJ1-4
cdr3_aa: ASSLVPRGPEKLF